This T cell receptor (beta chain) was captured by sequencing in a study of T cells after yellow fever vaccination. Whole-study context: Libraries from low-cell-number fractions were prepared with the SMART-Seq v4 Ultra Low Input RNA kit.

Germline V gives CDR1 SGHRS, CDR2 YFSETQ. The CDR3 consists of 16 residues. V was clipped by 3 bases and J by 0 bases, with 14 bases between them. The study, taken as a whole, reports: Subsequent booster samples again held most clones from primary vaccination (roughly 96% CD4, approximately 86% CD8). Weaker overall was a secondary response that nonetheless peaked faster, on day 5 versus 15. Just a small share of clonotypes turned up in the CD4 compartment as well as the CD8 compartment.

Regarding this clonotype: What it binds is unknown.

TCRdb recomputed calls from the 5' RACE reads with MiXCR, one row per CDR3 protein. The sample holds approximately 70,000 distinct CDR3 sequences; under 9.5% are singletons and the top ten take approximately 28%. This TCR was sampled from a man aged 18 to 35 who received the YFV17D yellow fever vaccine. The sample in question was CD8+ T cells sorted from PBMCs, obtained about 10 days after the first yellow fever vaccination. The J gene is TRBJ2-3, the V gene TRBV5-1, with D uncertain. The CDR3 DNA reads as TGCGCCAGCAGCTCTGCGGACGGTGGTAGCACAGATACGCAGTATTTT. Protein: CASSSADGGSTDTQYF.